This is a list of T cell receptor beta chains from one sample in a study of HIV-infected patients and healthy controls. TCRdb recomputed calls from the 5' RACE reads with MiXCR, one row per CDR3 protein. The sample shows 10,000 to 15,000 distinct CDR3 sequences, about 9% of them seen only once. The sequenced sample was blood, obtained before antiretroviral therapy. The receptors were sampled from an adult with HIV infection. The donor label of this sample is uncertain. Both conserved end residues are part of each CDR3. Each record gives: J gene, D gene, clone size, V gene, CDR3 DNA, CDR3 protein. A D gene is named only where the DNA matches it firmly. Clone size, where shown, is once, few, many, or a class for clones that have expanded.

J: TRBJ2-1
D: -
size: many
V: TRBV20-1
DNA: TGCAGTGCTAGAGTATCGGCGGGGGCCAATGAGCAGTTCTTC
CDR3: CSARVSAGANEQFF

J: TRBJ2-7
D: -
size: few
V: TRBV6-5
DNA: TGTGCCAGCAGTCTTCGGGGGCCGAGCTCCTACGAGCAGTACTTC
CDR3: CASSLRGPSSYEQYF

J: TRBJ2-7
D: TRBD1
size: many
V: TRBV2
DNA: TGTGCCAGCACACCGGGACAGACCTACGAGCAGTACTTC
CDR3: CASTPGQTYEQYF

J: TRBJ2-1
D: TRBD2
size: many
V: TRBV29-1
DNA: TGCAGCGTTGGGGTCCTTGGAACGGGAGGGAAGAATGAGCAGTTCTTC
CDR3: CSVGVLGTGGKNEQFF

J: TRBJ1-5
D: -
size: -
V: TRBV19
DNA: TGTGCCAGTAATGACAGGCGGGATCAGCCCCAGCATTTT
CDR3: CASNDRRDQPQHF

J: TRBJ1-5
D: -
size: many
V: TRBV6-5
DNA: TGTGCCAGCAGTGGACAGTTCAATCAGCCCCAGCATTTT
CDR3: CASSGQFNQPQHF

J: TRBJ1-6
D: -
size: many
V: TRBV5-1
DNA: TGCGCCAGCAGCTCCGGGATTCTCGATTCACCCCTCCACTTT
CDR3: CASSSGILDSPLHF

J: TRBJ1-5
D: -
size: many
V: TRBV4-1
DNA: TGCGCCAGCAGTAATCTCAATCAGCCCCAGCATTTT
CDR3: CASSNLNQPQHF

J: TRBJ2-3
D: -
size: few
V: TRBV12-3/TRBV12-4
DNA: TGTGCCAGCAGTTTAGATACTAGCACAGATACGCAGTATTTT
CDR3: CASSLDTSTDTQYF

J: TRBJ2-7
D: -
size: many
V: TRBV12-3/TRBV12-4
DNA: TGTGCCAGCAGTTGGGGAGGGGGGACCTACGAGCAGTACTTC
CDR3: CASSWGGGTYEQYF

J: TRBJ1-5
D: TRBD1
size: -
V: TRBV6-1
DNA: TGTGCCAGCAGTGAAGTGATAGGGGGCGGACAGCCCCAGCATTTT
CDR3: CASSEVIGGGQPQHF

J: TRBJ2-7
D: TRBD2
size: many
V: TRBV12-3/TRBV12-4
DNA: TGTGCCAGCAGTCTGCCCGGGACTAGAAACCACGAGCAGTACTTC
CDR3: CASSLPGTRNHEQYF

J: TRBJ2-4
D: -
size: many
V: TRBV12-3/TRBV12-4
DNA: TGTGCCAGCAGAACCAGAGAAAACATTCAGTACTTC
CDR3: CASRTRENIQYF

J: TRBJ1-2
D: TRBD1
size: few
V: TRBV6-5
DNA: TGTGCCAGCAGACTTGTGGGACAGGGTATCTATGGCTACACCTTC
CDR3: CASRLVGQGIYGYTF

J: TRBJ2-7
D: -
size: many
V: TRBV4-3
DNA: TGCGCCAGCAGCCAGGAGGACACCTCCTACGAGCAGTACTTC
CDR3: CASSQEDTSYEQYF

J: TRBJ1-2
D: TRBD1
size: many
V: TRBV6-5
DNA: TGTGCCAGCAGGGAACGGACAGGGATAAACTATGGCTACACCTTC
CDR3: CASRERTGINYGYTF

J: TRBJ2-3
D: TRBD1
size: medium-sized
V: TRBV7-2
DNA: TGTGCCAGCAGCTCGACAGGGTCGCCTACGCAGTATTTT
CDR3: CASSSTGSPTQYF

J: TRBJ2-3
D: -
size: -
V: TRBV19
DNA: TGTGCCAGTACTGCCGGGACACCGAGCACAGATACGCAGTATTTT
CDR3: CASTAGTPSTDTQYF

J: TRBJ2-1
D: -
size: many
V: TRBV10-1
DNA: TGCGCCAGCAGTGATGAATTAGGGTCGGGCAATGAGCAGTTCTTC
CDR3: CASSDELGSGNEQFF

J: TRBJ2-1
D: TRBD2
size: many
V: TRBV4-2
DNA: TGTGCCAGCAGCCGGGAACTAGCGGGGGGGCCCTACAATGAGCAGTTCTTC
CDR3: CASSRELAGGPYNEQFF

J: TRBJ2-1
D: TRBD1
size: many
V: TRBV19
DNA: TGTGCCAGTAGTAACAGGGGGACGACCGGGGGTAATGAGCAGTTCTTC
CDR3: CASSNRGTTGGNEQFF

J: TRBJ2-3
D: -
size: many
V: TRBV11-2
DNA: TGTGCCAGCAGCTCTAGAACAGTCGCAGATACGCAGTATTTT
CDR3: CASSSRTVADTQYF

J: TRBJ2-3
D: TRBD2
size: many
V: TRBV11-3
DNA: TGTGCCAGCAGCCCTGGACTAGCTGCTAGCACAGATACGCAGTATTTT
CDR3: CASSPGLAASTDTQYF

J: TRBJ1-1
D: -
size: many
V: TRBV7-3
DNA: TGTGCCAGCAGCTTAGGGGGCTCGAACACTGAAGCTTTCTTT
CDR3: CASSLGGSNTEAFF

J: TRBJ2-2
D: -
size: many
V: TRBV9
DNA: TGTGCCAGCAGCGCCCTCATTACTAACACCGGGGAGCTGTTTTTT
CDR3: CASSALITNTGELFF

J: TRBJ2-5
D: TRBD1
size: many
V: TRBV6-5
DNA: TGTGCCAGCAGTTACGGACAGGGGGCTATCCAGTACTTC
CDR3: CASSYGQGAIQYF

J: TRBJ2-4
D: -
size: -
V: TRBV16
DNA: TGTGCCAGCAGCCTTGCACTTCTCCGGGCCGAGGGGGGCAAAAACATTCAGTACTTC
CDR3: CASSLALLRAEGGKNIQYF

J: TRBJ1-1
D: -
size: many
V: TRBV2
DNA: TGTGCCAGCCCGGGGAACACTGAAGCTTTCTTT
CDR3: CASPGNTEAFF

J: TRBJ1-1
D: TRBD1
size: -
V: TRBV7-2
DNA: TGTGCCACGGAACAGGGGCCTAACACTGAAGCTTTCTTT
CDR3: CATEQGPNTEAFF

J: TRBJ2-3
D: TRBD2
size: many
V: TRBV20-1
DNA: TGCAGTGCAAGGACTAGCGGGGGGTACACAGATACGCAGTATTTT
CDR3: CSARTSGGYTDTQYF

J: TRBJ2-5
D: TRBD2
size: once
V: TRBV10-3
DNA: TGTGCCATCCAGGGAGGGGAAGAGACCCAGTACTTC
CDR3: CAIQGGEETQYF

J: TRBJ2-3
D: TRBD2
size: many
V: TRBV12-3/TRBV12-4
DNA: TGTGCCAGCGCGGGGGGGCTGAGCACAGATACGCAGTATTTT
CDR3: CASAGGLSTDTQYF

J: TRBJ1-5
D: TRBD1
size: many
V: TRBV19
DNA: TGTGCCAGTAGTATAGGGTACAGGGGCCAACAGCCCCAGCATTTT
CDR3: CASSIGYRGQQPQHF

J: TRBJ2-1
D: TRBD2
size: few
V: TRBV13
DNA: TGTGCCAGCAGGCGGACTAGCGGGGACGATGAGCAGTTCTTC
CDR3: CASRRTSGDDEQFF

J: TRBJ2-3
D: TRBD2
size: many
V: TRBV6-5
DNA: TGTGCCAGCAGTTACTCCTTACGTAGCGGGGGGACCACAGATACGCAGTATTTT
CDR3: CASSYSLRSGGTTDTQYF

J: TRBJ2-1
D: TRBD2
size: medium-sized
V: TRBV24-1
DNA: TGTGCCACCAGTGATGCGACTAGCGGGAGTTCTGAGCAGTTCTTC
CDR3: CATSDATSGSSEQFF

J: TRBJ2-6
D: -
size: many
V: TRBV15
DNA: TGTGCCACCAGCGGATATTCTGGGGCCAACGTCCTGACTTTC
CDR3: CATSGYSGANVLTF

J: TRBJ2-5
D: TRBD1
size: many
V: TRBV7-9
DNA: TGTGCCAGCAGCTCCCGGACAGGGGGGCAGGAGACCCAGTACTTC
CDR3: CASSSRTGGQETQYF

J: TRBJ2-7
D: -
size: many
V: TRBV6-2/TRBV6-3
DNA: TGTGCCAGCAGTTATGGGACTTACTACGAGCAGTACTTC
CDR3: CASSYGTYYEQYF

J: TRBJ2-1
D: -
size: many
V: TRBV9
DNA: TGTGCCAGCAGCTTTTCTTTTCAGTCTGAGCAGTTCTTC
CDR3: CASSFSFQSEQFF

J: TRBJ2-4
D: -
size: many
V: TRBV11-2
DNA: TGTGCCAGCAGCCTGGGGGGAGGCCTGGCCAAAAACATTCAGTACTTC
CDR3: CASSLGGGLAKNIQYF

J: TRBJ1-2
D: -
size: -
V: TRBV7-8
DNA: TGTGCCAGCAGCGCCCTAGGCTTGGGTGGGAGGAACTGGGACTATGGCTACACCTTC
CDR3: CASSALGLGGRNWDYGYTF

J: TRBJ1-3
D: -
size: many
V: TRBV6-1
DNA: TGTGCCAGCAGTGAATCGGGGGGCTCTGGAAACACCATATATTTT
CDR3: CASSESGGSGNTIYF

J: TRBJ2-3
D: -
size: many
V: TRBV4-2
DNA: TGTGCCAGCAGCCAGGACCTCCGGATTCGGGATTTCACAGATACGCAGTATTTT
CDR3: CASSQDLRIRDFTDTQYF

J: TRBJ1-4
D: -
size: many
V: TRBV12-3/TRBV12-4
DNA: TGTGCCAGCAGTTTAGCGCTCCAAACTGAAAAACTGTTTTTT
CDR3: CASSLALQTEKLFF

J: TRBJ2-2
D: TRBD2
size: medium-sized
V: TRBV7-9
DNA: TGTGCCAGCAGCCCACCCGCGGGAGGGCCGAAAGAGCTGTTTTTT
CDR3: CASSPPAGGPKELFF

J: TRBJ1-1
D: -
size: many
V: TRBV30
DNA: TGTGCCTGGAGTGTACGCAGGGACACTGAAGCTTTCTTT
CDR3: CAWSVRRDTEAFF

J: TRBJ2-7
D: -
size: many
V: TRBV12-3/TRBV12-4
DNA: TGTGCCAGCAGTTTACGGATGTACTTC
CDR3: CASSLRMYF

J: TRBJ1-5
D: TRBD1
size: many
V: TRBV2
DNA: TGTGCCAGCAGTCCTCAAGCCGGACAGGTAGGGCAGCCCCAGCATTTT
CDR3: CASSPQAGQVGQPQHF

J: TRBJ2-7
D: -
size: many
V: TRBV20-1
DNA: TGCAGTGCTAGAGATTATCAATCGGACAGCTACGAGCAGTACTTC
CDR3: CSARDYQSDSYEQYF